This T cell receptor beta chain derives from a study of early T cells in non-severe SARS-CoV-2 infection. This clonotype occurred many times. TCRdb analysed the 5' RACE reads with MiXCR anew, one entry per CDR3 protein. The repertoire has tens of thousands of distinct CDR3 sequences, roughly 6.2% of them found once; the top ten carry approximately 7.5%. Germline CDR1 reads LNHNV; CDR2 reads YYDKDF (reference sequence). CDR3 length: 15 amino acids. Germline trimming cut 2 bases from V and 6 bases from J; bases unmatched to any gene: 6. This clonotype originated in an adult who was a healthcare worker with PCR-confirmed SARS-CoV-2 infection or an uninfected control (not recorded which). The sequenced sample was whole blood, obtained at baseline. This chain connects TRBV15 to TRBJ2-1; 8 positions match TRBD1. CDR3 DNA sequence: TGTGCCACCAGCAGAAACCTCGACAGGGGCAATGAGCAGTTCTTC. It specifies CATSRNLDRGNEQFF.